The 22 T cell receptor beta chains below all came from one sample that was sequenced in a study of Graves' ophthalmopathy and Graves' hyperthyroidism. Amplifying from RNA transcripts, the study obtained TCR beta CDR3 regions. HTBI primers were employed in first-round RT-PCR, then a second-round multiplex PCR followed. TCRdb re-called the multiplex PCR reads through MiXCR, storing one row per CDR3 protein. The sample shows over a million distinct CDR3 sequences, around a third of them seen only once. Sequencing used peripheral blood or thyroid tissue (not recorded which). These receptors originate from an adult man with Graves' hyperthyroidism.

The rearrangement joins TRBV11-2 to TRBJ2-7; possible D gene TRBD2, 6 bases. CDR1 is SGHAT, CDR2 FQNNGV, per germline. CDR3 length: 13 residues. V dropped 11 bases and J dropped 0 bases, with 14 bases sitting between them. The CDR3 loop reads CAWSAGSSYEQYF. CDR3 DNA sequence: TGTGCCTGGAGTGCGGGGTCCTCCTACGAGCAGTACTTC.

Of note for this clonotype: A read error may account for a junction end that differs from germline. The V and J genes are TRBV6-4 and TRBJ2-2, with D perhaps TRBD2 (6 bases). The CDR3 runs 14 residues. Germline lookup yields CDR1 MRHNA and CDR2 SNTAGT. CDR3 in amino acids: CASSDETQTGGLFF. Written as DNA, the CDR3 is TGTGCCAGCAGTGACGAGACCCAAACCGGGGGGCTGTTTTTT.

This clonotype was counted a few times. V is TRBV3-1 and J is TRBJ2-7, with TRBD2 identical over 8 bases. The CDR3 covers 15 residues. Per germline, CDR1 LGHDT and CDR2 YNNKEL (reference sequence). Trimming removed 2 bases from V and 4 bases from J; junction bases left unmatched: 7. The CDR3, as DNA: TGTGCCAGCAGCCAAACGGGGACTAGATCGTACGAGCAGTACTTC. Translating it yields CASSQTGTRSYEQYF.

This chain connects TRBV9 to TRBJ2-2; TRBD2 matches 8 bases. The V segment lost 5 bases and the J segment 0 bases; nucleotides outside the gene matches: 6. Germline V gene sequence: CDR1 SGDLS, CDR2 YYNGEE. The length of the CDR3 is 16 residues. In DNA, the CDR3 is TGTGCCAGCAGTGGCCTAGCGGGTACGAACACCGGGGAGCTGTTTTTT. Amino acids: CASSGLAGTNTGELFF.

There are many counts of this clonotype. The chain couples TRBV29-1 to TRBJ2-5; tentative D call: TRBD1 (6 bases). CDR1 SQVTM and CDR2 ANQGSEA come from the germline V gene. This CDR3 has 13 amino acids. Between the trimmed V and J ends, which lost 4 bases and 3 bases, there was a span of 12 bases. The CDR3 loop reads CSVVGRGKETQYF. The CDR3 DNA reads TGCAGCGTTGTTGGCAGGGGAAAAGAGACCCAGTACTTC.

In its sample, this clonotype was seen many times. The chain carries TRBV25-1 and TRBJ1-2; 8 nucleotides align to TRBD1. Trimming cost V 4 bases and J 8 bases; bases outside gene matches: 9. Germline lookup yields CDR1 MGHDK and CDR2 SYGVNS. The CDR3 covers 14 residues. The chain's CDR3 is CASSGDRYIGGYTF. Written as DNA, the CDR3 is TGTGCCAGCAGTGGGGACAGGTACATCGGCGGCTACACCTTC.

The chain recombines TRBV24-1 with TRBJ2-7; perhaps TRBD1 as D (5 bases). The V end lost 1 base, the J end lost 3 bases, and 6 bases lay between the germline ends. Germline assignment: CDR1 KGHDR and CDR2 SFDVKD. The CDR3 runs to 13 residues. The CDR3: CATSDFTGYEQYF. The CDR3, as DNA: TGTGCCACCAGTGATTTTACAGGCTACGAGCAGTACTTC.

In its sample, this clonotype was seen many times. This chain connects TRBV19 to TRBJ2-2; D is uncertain. Trimming cost V 8 bases and J 2 bases, with 6 bases left between them. CDR1 is LNHDA and CDR2 is SQIVND in the germline V gene (reference sequence). This CDR3 spans 12 amino acids. Written as DNA, the CDR3 is TGTGCCAGTGCAACAAACACCGGGGAGCTGTTTTTT. Translation: CASATNTGELFF.

This rearrangement joins TRBV4-1 to TRBJ1-5; D not certain. V gave up 4 bases and J gave up 7 bases, with 23 bases separating them. CDR1 and CDR2 from the germline V gene are MGHRA and YSYEKL. This CDR3 is 17 amino acids long. The CDR3 sequence is CASSPGPHDGFVQPQHF. The CDR3 DNA reads TGCGCCAGCAGCCCCGGACCCCACGACGGGTTTGTCCAGCCCCAGCATTTT.

The sample holds many counts of this clonotype. One end of the junction varies from germline; a read error may be responsible. The gene calls are TRBV2 and TRBJ2-7, with D possibly being TRBD1 or TRBD2 (5 bases each). Per germline, CDR1 SNHLY and CDR2 FYNNEI. The CDR3 spans 12 residues. The CDR3 DNA sequence: TGTGCCGGAGATCGGACCGGGACCCTGCGTGACTTC. Its translation is CAGDRTGTLRDF.

This clonotype was seen only a few times. The rearrangement uses TRBV5-4 and TRBJ1-1; tentative D call: TRBD1 (5 bases). Trimming took 0 bases from V and 6 from J, leaving 9 bases between them. The CDR3 extends over 13 amino acids. CDR1 is SGHNT, CDR2 YYREEE, per germline (reference sequence). DNA for the CDR3: TGTGCCAGCAGCTTGGGCGGACAAGCTGAAGCTTTCTTT. Translation: CASSLGGQAEAFF.

This clonotype came up many times. V is TRBV20-1 and J is TRBJ2-5; 13 bases map to TRBD2. The length of the CDR3 is 15 residues. V was pared by 5 bases and J by 5 bases, with 8 bases of the junction left unmatched. Germline V gene lookup returns CDR1 DFQATT and CDR2 SNEGSKA (reference sequence). This CDR3 is CSARSTGLAGETQYF. The DNA of the CDR3 is TGCAGTGCTCGGAGTACGGGACTAGCGGGGGAGACCCAGTACTTC.

The table lists this clonotype with many counts. The chain joins TRBV15 to TRBJ1-1; D unresolved. Germline V gene sequence: CDR1 LNHNV, CDR2 YYDKDF (reference sequence). The CDR3 spans 14 residues. V dropped 5 bases and J dropped 1 base, with 11 bases sitting between them. CDR3 sequence (DNA): TGTGCCACCAGCGCGGCAACGCAGAACACTGAAGCTTTCTTT. Protein product: CATSAATQNTEAFF.

This clonotype occurred many times. The genes are TRBV4-3 and TRBJ2-6; a possible D gene is TRBD1 (6 bases). V was cut by 4 bases and J by 5 bases, with 12 bases left in between. Germline CDR1 and CDR2: LGHNA and YSLEER. The CDR3 loop spans 15 amino acids. CDR3 sequence: CASSRGTLWANVLTF. In DNA form, the CDR3 reads TGCGCCAGCAGCCGAGGGACACTTTGGGCCAACGTCCTGACTTTC.

Ten or more counts support this clonotype. The CDR3 DNA reads as TGTGCCAGCGAACTAGGAGAGACCCAGTACTTC. Translated: CASELGETQYF. V usage is TRBV6-1 and J usage is TRBJ2-5; perhaps TRBD2 as D (5 bases). The V end was cut by 8 bases, the J end by 4 bases, with 8 bases between. The CDR3 contains 11 residues. Germline CDR1 is MNHNS and CDR2 is SASEGT.

This clonotype was counted a few times. At one of its ends the junction is not consistent with the germline gene, which may arise from a read error. The rearrangement joins TRBV2 to TRBJ2-5, with D possibly TRBD1 on 7 matching bases. CDR3 length: 10 amino acids. Germline CDR1 and CDR2: SNHLY and FYNNEI. The CDR3 spells CASSEARGQF. As DNA, the CDR3 is TGTGCCAGCAGTGAAGCGCGGGGACAGTTC.

This clonotype came up many times. This rearrangement joins TRBV7-9 to TRBJ2-5, with D uncertain. Germline assignment: CDR1 SEHNR and CDR2 FQNEAQ (reference sequence). This CDR3 is 11 amino acids long. V shed 4 bases and J shed 3 bases, with 3 bases lying between them. CDR3 DNA: TGTGCCAGCAGCTCCGAAGAGACCCAGTACTTC. Translated, it gives CASSSEETQYF.

This clonotype was seen many times. This chain uses TRBV13 with TRBJ1-2, with 8 bases fitting TRBD1. Germline V gene data show CDR1 as PRHDT and CDR2 as FYEKMQ (reference sequence). CDR3 length equals 12 residues. The ends lost 5 bases at V and 7 bases at J; junction bases unmatched: 3. CDR3 sequence: CASSQGAPGYTF. The DNA of the CDR3 is TGTGCCAGCAGCCAGGGGGCTCCTGGCTACACCTTC. The whole variable domain, remainder taken from reference TRBV13 and TRBJ1-2, is AAGVIQSPRHLIKEKRETATLKCYPIPRHDTVYWYQQGPGQDPQFLISFYEKMQSDKGSIPDRFSAQQFSDYHSELNMSSLELGDSALYFCASSQGAPGYTFGSGTRLTVV.

Only a few counts were recorded for this clonotype. The genes are TRBV6-6 and TRBJ2-5; 8 bases match TRBD2. Germline CDR1 is MNHNY and CDR2 is SVGAGI (reference sequence). V trimming: 5 bases; J trimming: 3 bases; junction bases outside the gene matches: 8. The CDR3 has 15 amino acids. The CDR3 sequence: CASSRPQRGKETQYF. The CDR3 nucleotides are TGTGCCAGCAGTCGCCCCCAGCGGGGGAAAGAGACCCAGTACTTC.

Ten or more counts support this clonotype. The chain recombines TRBV10-3 with TRBJ1-3; D unclear. Trimming pared 2 bases from V and 0 bases from J, leaving 20 bases between. This CDR3 region has 19 residues. Per the germline V gene, CDR1 is ENHRY and CDR2 is SYGVKD. The CDR3, as DNA: TGTGCCATCAGTGAGAACCGGGCCGAATTCTCCAGCTCTGGAAACACCATATATTTT. Its translation is CAISENRAEFSSSGNTIYF.

The chain recombines TRBV9 with TRBJ1-4, with 7 bases fitting TRBD1. The CDR3 contains 13 residues. Per germline, CDR1 SGDLS and CDR2 YYNGEE. Trimming took 0 bases from V and 13 from J; bases not matched to a gene: 6. Here the CDR3 DNA reads TGTGCCAGCAGCGTAGATCGACAGGGCGGACTGTTTTTT. As protein: CASSVDRQGGLFF.

This clonotype was seen ten or more times. The chain couples TRBV29-1 to TRBJ2-7; tentative D call: TRBD2 (5 bases). CDR3 size: 14 residues. Germline lookup yields CDR1 SQVTM and CDR2 ANQGSEA. V dropped 5 bases and J dropped 7 bases, with 21 bases sitting between them. The CDR3: CSVIKEAATGEQYF. The CDR3 DNA is TGCAGCGTTATAAAGGAGGCAGCGACCGGGGAGCAGTACTTC.